This T cell receptor beta chain was captured by sequencing in a study of cytomegalovirus exposure and HLA in healthy donors. Study summary: A prior study identified some 100 million unique TCR beta sequences from roughly 180 million T cells. Study results and limitations: In a later analysis, common viral pathogens appeared linked to several of the most significant clusters.

Notes on this clone: Its antigen is currently unknown.

This PCR relied on a set of 60 Vbeta primers and 13 Jbeta primers. Repertoires were generated with immunoSEQ multiplex PCR, while TCRdb's copy carries only in-frame clones and drops some. This sample yields 100,000 to 120,000 clones, of which 12% to 15% are seen a single time; around 0.86% belongs to the top ten. The germline V gene has CDR1 ENHRY and CDR2 SYGVKD. This CDR3 spans 15 amino acids. Trimming took 6 bases from V and 4 from J; bases not matched to a gene: 4. The chain couples TRBV10-3 to TRBJ1-4, with 11 bases identical to TRBD1. This receptor was obtained from a female donor in good health and CMV-seronegative. The sequencing sample was made of PBMCs. As DNA, the CDR3 is TGTGCCATCAGGACGGGACAGGGGGGTAATGAAAAACTGTTTTTT. This codes for CAIRTGQGGNEKLFF.